A single sample gave rise to the 9 T cell receptor beta chains below, sequenced in a study of immune characterization of retroperitoneal liposarcoma. TCRdb re-called the PCR reads through MiXCR, storing one row per CDR3 protein. Of 8,500 to 13,000 distinct CDR3 sequences listed, roughly a quarter were seen once; the top ten hold 8.3%. The sequenced sample was tumor tissue. The receptors stem from a male donor with retroperitoneal liposarcoma.

This clonotype is deemed medium-sized. This rearrangement joins TRBV6-1 to TRBJ2-1; D unclear. V was pared by 9 bases and J by 10 bases, with 25 bases between. The CDR3 is 15 residues long. Germline V gene sequence: CDR1 MNHNS, CDR2 SASEGT. CDR3 nucleotides: TGTGCCAGTAAAGACCAAGCCCTCGGACCGGTGGAGCAGTTCTTC. Residues: CASKDQALGPVEQFF.

This clonotype was recorded a few times. The chain employs TRBV25-1 and TRBJ1-1; no clear D. The CDR3 spans 14 residues. V was cut by 4 bases and J by 0 bases, with 9 bases left in between. Per the germline V gene, CDR1 is MGHDK and CDR2 is SYGVNS. CDR3 sequence: CASSGDTLNTEAFF. For the CDR3, the DNA is TGTGCCAGCAGTGGAGACACCCTGAACACTGAAGCTTTCTTT.

In its sample, this clonotype is medium-sized (0.01 to 0.1%). This chain links TRBV12-3 or TRBV12-4 with TRBJ2-1; the match to TRBD1 covers 7 bases. The end of the DNA is better explained by TRBJ2-7, so the J call may be wrong. This CDR3 has 13 residues. In DNA, the CDR3 is TGTGCCAGCAGTTTCCGACAGGGAAGCGAGCAGTACTTC. It specifies CASSFRQGSEQYF.

This clonotype came up a few times. This chain connects TRBV7-6 to TRBJ2-3, with a possible D match to TRBD2 (6 bases). The tail of the sequence fits TRBJ2-7 better, so the J call may be wrong. This CDR3 comprises 14 residues. Germline CDR1 and CDR2: SGHVS and FNYEAQ. The CDR3 is CASSSGTRGNEQYF. The DNA of the CDR3 is TGTGCCAGCAGCTCTGGGACGCGGGGAAATGAGCAGTACTTC.

The rearrangement links TRBV6-1 to TRBJ2-3; no firm D call. Trimming removed 5 bases from V and 3 bases from J, with 6 bases in between. CDR1 is MNHNS and CDR2 is SASEGT in the germline V gene. The CDR3 spans 12 residues. CDR3 DNA sequence: TGTGCCAGCAGTCTACGGACAGATACGCAGTATTTT. This sequence encodes CASSLRTDTQYF.

This clonotype rates as medium-sized. The V and J genes are TRBV6-1 and TRBJ2-3, with 14 bases lining up with TRBD2. V was clipped by 3 bases and J by 3 bases; unmatched bases: 5. Germline lookup yields CDR1 MNHNS and CDR2 SASEGT. The CDR3 consists of 17 residues. Here the CDR3 reads CASSEGTSGRVTDTQYF. The DNA of the CDR3 is TGTGCCAGCAGTGAGGGGACTAGCGGGAGAGTGACAGATACGCAGTATTTT.

The chain links TRBV27 to TRBJ2-5; D possibly corresponds to TRBD1 (5 bases). V lost 6 bases, J lost 11 bases, and 19 bases lay in between. CDR1 and CDR2 from the germline V gene are MNHEY and SMNVEV (reference sequence). The CDR3 covers 13 residues. CDR3 sequence (DNA): TGTGCCAGCAGACCTGACAGTTACAATGAGCAGTACTTC. Its protein product is CASRPDSYNEQYF.

This clonotype was seen only a few times. This rearrangement joins TRBV6-1 to TRBJ1-6; a weak D match, TRBD1 (6 bases). Trimming pared 6 bases from V and 6 bases from J, leaving 12 bases between. CDR1 MNHNS and CDR2 SASEGT come from the germline V gene. This CDR3 is built from 14 residues. The CDR3, as DNA: TGTGCCAGCAGCTCCGGGACAAGTAATTCACCCCTCCACTTT. As protein: CASSSGTSNSPLHF.

In its sample, this clonotype ranks as medium-sized. V usage is TRBV7-6 and J usage is TRBJ2-1, with D possibly being TRBD1 (6 bases). The DNA end favors TRBJ2-7, so the J call may be wrong. This CDR3 has 14 amino acids. The germline gives CDR1 SGHVS, CDR2 FNYEAQ. As DNA, the CDR3 is TGTGCCAGCAGCTTGGGGGCAGGGGCAAACGAGCAGTACTTC. Translated, it gives CASSLGAGANEQYF.